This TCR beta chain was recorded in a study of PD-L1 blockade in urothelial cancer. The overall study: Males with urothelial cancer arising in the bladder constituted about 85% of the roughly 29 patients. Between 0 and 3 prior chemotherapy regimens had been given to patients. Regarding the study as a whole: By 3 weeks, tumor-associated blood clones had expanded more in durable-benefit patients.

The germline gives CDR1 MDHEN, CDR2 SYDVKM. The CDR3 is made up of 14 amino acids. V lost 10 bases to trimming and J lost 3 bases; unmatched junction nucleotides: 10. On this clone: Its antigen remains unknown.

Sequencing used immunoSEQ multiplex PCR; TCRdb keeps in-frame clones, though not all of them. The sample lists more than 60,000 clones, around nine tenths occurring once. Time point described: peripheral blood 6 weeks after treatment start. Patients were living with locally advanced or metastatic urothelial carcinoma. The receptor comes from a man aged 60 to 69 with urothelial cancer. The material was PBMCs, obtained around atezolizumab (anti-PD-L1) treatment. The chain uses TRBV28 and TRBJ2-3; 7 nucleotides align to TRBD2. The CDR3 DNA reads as TGTGCCAAGCCGCCAAGCGGGAAAACAGATACGCAGTATTTT. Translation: CAKPPSGKTDTQYF. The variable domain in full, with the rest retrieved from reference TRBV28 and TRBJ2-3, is DVKVTQSSRYLVKRTGEKVFLECVQDMDHENMFWYRQDPGLGLRLIYFSYDVKMKEKGDIPEGYSVSREKKERFSLILESASTNQTSMYLCAKPPSGKTDTQYFGPGTRLTVL.